One and the same sample provided the 10 T cell receptor beta chains below, sequenced in a study of T cell responses to AZD1222 COVID-19 vaccine. Clones were sequenced by immunoSEQ multiplex PCR, and TCRdb holds only the in-frame ones, with some missing. The table lists 90,000 to 95,000 clones, approximately 90% of them singletons. The input for sequencing was peripheral blood, taken on day 0 of AZD1222 vaccination. These receptors were collected from an adult in good health.

This chain uses TRBV5-5 with TRBJ1-1; 8 bases agree with TRBD1. The J segment lost 1 base and the V segment lost 2 bases, leaving 4 bases of the junction unmatched. Germline loops: CDR1 SGHKS, CDR2 YYEKEE (reference sequence). The CDR3 loop spans 15 amino acids. The CDR3 sequence is CASSLLDRGNTEAFF. As DNA, the CDR3 is TGTGCCAGCAGCTTACTAGACAGGGGGAACACTGAAGCTTTCTTT. The variable domain in full, completed from reference TRBV5-5 and TRBJ1-1, reads DAGVTQSPTHLIKTRGQQVTLRCSPISGHKSVSWYQQVLGQGPQFIFQYYEKEERGRGNFPDRFSARQFPNYSSELNVNALLLGDSALYLCASSLLDRGNTEAFFGQGTRLTVV.

The chain has TRBV6-5 and TRBJ2-2, with 10 bases matching TRBD1. This CDR3 is 14 amino acids long. Germline values: CDR1 MNHEY, CDR2 SVGAGI. The V and J ends lost 6 bases and 7 bases, in that order; junction bases with no gene match: 5. The CDR3 sequence: CASRGQGVIGELFF. CDR3 bases: TGTGCCAGCAGAGGACAGGGGGTTATCGGGGAGCTGTTTTTT.

CDR3 residues: CASSLLEPGRYGYTF. DNA of the CDR3: TGTGCCAGCAGCTTACTTGAGCCCGGCCGCTATGGCTACACCTTC. The chain joins TRBV7-8 to TRBJ1-2, with no clear D. The ends were cut back, 2 bases at V and 4 bases at J, with 14 bases in the middle. This CDR3 is built from 15 residues. The germline gives CDR1 SGHVS, CDR2 FQNEAQ. The variable domain in full, completed from reference TRBV7-8 and TRBJ1-2, reads GAGVSQSPRYKVAKRGQDVALRCDPISGHVSLFWYQQALGQGPEFLTYFQNEAQLDKSGLPSDRFFAERPEGSVSTLKIQRTQQEDSAVYLCASSLLEPGRYGYTFGSGTRLTVV.

The chain recombines TRBV29-1 with TRBJ1-1; tentative D call: TRBD1 (5 bases). CDR1 and CDR2 (germline): SQVTM, ANQGSEA. V gave up 7 bases and J gave up 10 bases, with 25 bases separating them. CDR3 length: 14 residues. Here the CDR3 reads CSAPLPGTPSRAFF. The CDR3 DNA is TGCAGCGCGCCCCTTCCCGGGACCCCCTCCCGAGCTTTCTTT.

This clone was recorded a few times. V is TRBV6-1 and J is TRBJ1-5, with 8 bases matching TRBD1. This CDR3 is 20 amino acids long. J gave up 1 base and V 0 bases, and 14 bases lay outside the gene matches. The germline CDR1 and CDR2 sequences are MNHNS and SASEGT. The DNA for the CDR3 is TGTGCCAGCAGTGAAGCGCCGGACAGGGTGGGAGTGTACAGCAATCAGCCCCAGCATTTT. It is translated as CASSEAPDRVGVYSNQPQHF.

This chain uses TRBV5-1 with TRBJ2-7; D uncertain. CDR1 and CDR2 (germline): SGHRS, YFSETQ. The CDR3 covers 13 residues. V dropped 1 base and J dropped 3 bases, with 8 bases sitting between them. The CDR3, as DNA: TGCGCCAGCAGCTTGAGGCAGAACTACGAGCAGTACTTC. This gives the protein CASSLRQNYEQYF.

This chain joins TRBV18 and TRBJ1-6; D is undetermined. Trimming cost V 0 bases and J 6 bases, with 12 bases left between them. The CDR3 covers 16 residues. Germline V gives CDR1 KGHSH, CDR2 LQKENI. This CDR3 is CASSPPGRVGNSPLHF. The CDR3 nucleotides read TGTGCCAGCTCACCACCTGGAAGGGTTGGTAATTCACCCCTCCACTTT.

The rearrangement links TRBV24-1 to TRBJ2-3; 9 bases map to TRBD2. In germline, CDR1 is KGHDR, CDR2 SFDVKD. Trimming removed 1 base from V and 4 bases from J; junction bases left unmatched: 2. The CDR3 spans 15 residues. In nucleotides, the CDR3 is TGTGCCACCAGTGATTTCGGCGGGGGGGCAGATACGCAGTATTTT. Its translation is CATSDFGGGADTQYF.

The gene calls are TRBV19 and TRBJ2-2; 10 bases are shared with TRBD1. The V gene end was trimmed by 1 base and the J gene end by 4 bases; junction bases not matched to a gene: 0. The CDR3 spans 15 residues. In germline, CDR1 is LNHDA, CDR2 SQIVND (reference sequence). CDR3 bases: TGTGCCAGTAGTATAGGGACAGGGGGCACCGGGGAGCTGTTTTTT. Its translation: CASSIGTGGTGELFF.

This sequence joins TRBV4-3 and TRBJ2-4; possible D gene TRBD1, 6 bases. The germline CDR1 and CDR2 sequences are LGHNA and YSLEER. Trimming left V 0 bases short and J 15 bases short, with 15 bases between. The CDR3 totals 13 residues. In DNA form, the CDR3 reads TGCGCCAGCAGCCAAGAGACAGGATTTTCTCCGTACTTC. Translation gives CASSQETGFSPYF.